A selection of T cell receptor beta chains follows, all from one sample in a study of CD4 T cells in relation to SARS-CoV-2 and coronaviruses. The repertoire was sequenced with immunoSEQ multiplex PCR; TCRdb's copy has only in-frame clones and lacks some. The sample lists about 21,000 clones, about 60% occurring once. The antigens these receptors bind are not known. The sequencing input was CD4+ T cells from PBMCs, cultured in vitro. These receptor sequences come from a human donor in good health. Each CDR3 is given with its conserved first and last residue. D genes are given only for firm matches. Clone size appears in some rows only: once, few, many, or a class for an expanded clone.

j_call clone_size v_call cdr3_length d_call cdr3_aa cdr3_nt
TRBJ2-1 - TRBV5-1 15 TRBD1 CASSSGPRGSFEQFF TGCGCCAGCAGCTCGGGTCCCAGGGGGTCGTTTGAGCAGTTCTTC
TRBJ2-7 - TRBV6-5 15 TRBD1 CASSSGQGVLGEQYF TGTGCCAGCAGTTCCGGACAGGGGGTTTTGGGCGAGCAGTACTTC
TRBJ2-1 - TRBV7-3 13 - CASSPGAGNEQFF TGTGCCAGCAGCCCCGGTGCGGGCAATGAGCAGTTCTTC
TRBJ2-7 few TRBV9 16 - CASSVASGTSPYEQYF TGTGCCAGCAGCGTTGCGTCCGGGACATCCCCCTACGAGCAGTACTTC
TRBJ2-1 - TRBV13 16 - CASSARTGSSYNEQFF TGTGCCAGCAGCGCGCGGACGGGGAGCTCCTACAATGAGCAGTTCTTC
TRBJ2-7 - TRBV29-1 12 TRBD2 CSVDRGGYEQYF TGCAGCGTTGACCGGGGGGGGTACGAGCAGTACTTC
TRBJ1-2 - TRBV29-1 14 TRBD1 CSVTGQGQSYGYTF TGCAGCGTCACCGGACAGGGACAGAGCTATGGCTACACCTTC
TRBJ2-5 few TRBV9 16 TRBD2 CASSGGAGAIQETQYF TGTGCCAGCAGCGGAGGAGCGGGAGCCATACAAGAGACCCAGTACTTC
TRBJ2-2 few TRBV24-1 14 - CATSRGQAGGELFF TGTGCCACCAGTCGAGGGCAGGCGGGCGGGGAGCTGTTTTTT
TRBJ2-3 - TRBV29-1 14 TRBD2 CSSGGEGRGDTQYF TGCAGCTCTGGGGGGGAGGGCCGGGGAGATACGCAGTATTTT
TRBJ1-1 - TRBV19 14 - CASSRGDVNTEAFF TGTGCCAGTAGTAGAGGGGATGTGAACACTGAAGCTTTCTTT
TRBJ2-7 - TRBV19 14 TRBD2 CASSDRSGHYEQYF TGTGCCAGTAGTGACCGTAGCGGGCACTACGAGCAGTACTTC
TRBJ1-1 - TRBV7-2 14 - CASSLAGIGAEAFF TGTGCCAGCAGCTTAGCCGGGATAGGCGCTGAAGCTTTCTTT
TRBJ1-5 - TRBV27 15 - CASSPGTVSNQPQHF TGTGCCAGCAGTCCCGGTACAGTGAGCAATCAGCCCCAGCATTTT
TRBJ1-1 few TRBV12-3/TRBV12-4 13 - CASSKGMNTEAFF TGTGCCAGCAGCAAGGGGATGAACACTGAAGCTTTCTTT
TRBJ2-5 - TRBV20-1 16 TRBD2 CSASLTRTSGVETQYF TGCAGTGCTAGTCTAACCCGGACTAGCGGGGTAGAGACCCAGTACTTC
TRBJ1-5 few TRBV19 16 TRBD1 CASSIRGQKLNQPQHF TGTGCCAGTAGTATAAGGGGACAGAAGTTAAATCAGCCCCAGCATTTT